This TCR beta chain stems from a study of blood T cell repertoires in COVID-19. The CDR3 consists of 13 residues. The ends were cut back, 4 bases at V and 3 bases at J, with 9 bases in the middle. The V gene's germline CDR1 is LGHDT and CDR2 YNNKEL (reference sequence). Measured with immunoSEQ multiplex PCR; TCRdb has only the in-frame clones, and not every one. The sample yields some 160,000 clones, approximately 87% seen once. This clonotype was obtained from a woman in her 70s with COVID-19, enrolled during active disease. The sequenced sample consisted of peripheral blood. This chain joins TRBV3-1 (or the pseudogene TRBV3-2) and TRBJ1-1; D unresolved. CDR3 sequence (DNA): TGTGCCAGCAGCCTAGAGGCAGACACTGAAGCTTTCTTT. This encodes CASSLEADTEAFF.